These 24 T cell receptor beta chains were sequenced from one sample in a study of T cells in Graves' hyperthyroidism and ophthalmopathy. The TCR beta CDR3 regions underwent amplification using RNA transcripts as the source. The TCR CDR3 first-round RT-PCR relied on the HTBI primer set. TCRdb re-analysed the multiplex PCR reads in MiXCR, keeping a single row per CDR3 protein. The sample consists of about 560,000 distinct CDR3 sequences, around 17% of them appearing once. Sequencing was done on a sample of blood. The receptors shown here come from a woman between 18 and 29 years old with Graves' hyperthyroidism.

The gene calls are TRBV18 and TRBJ1-2, with D perhaps TRBD1 (6 bases). The CDR3 length is 14 residues. The V end lost 3 bases, the J end lost 3 bases, and 11 bases lay between the germline ends. Germline CDR1 is KGHSH and CDR2 is LQKENI. The CDR3 nucleotides read TGTGCCAGCTCACCGAGCGGGACACACTATGGCTACACCTTC. Protein sequence: CASSPSGTHYGYTF.

This clonotype appeared a few times. The V and J genes are TRBV7-6 and TRBJ1-5; the D gene is possibly TRBD1 (6 bases). V was cut by 4 bases and J by 0 bases, with 19 bases left in between. The CDR3 length is 18 residues. Germline V lookup: CDR1 SGHVS, CDR2 FNYEAQ. CDR3 DNA sequence: TGTGCCAGCAGCTCGTCCCGGGACATCCCGTATAGCAATCAGCCCCAGCATTTT. It codes for CASSSSRDIPYSNQPQHF. Supplemented by reference TRBV7-6 and TRBJ1-5, the full variable domain reads GAGVSQSPRYKVTKRGQDVALRCDPISGHVSLYWYRQALGQGPEFLTYFNYEAQQDKSGLPNDRFSAERPEGSISTLTIQRTEQRDSAMYRCASSSSRDIPYSNQPQHFGDGTRLSIL.

This clonotype appeared many times. J is TRBJ2-7 and V is TRBV5-1; the match to TRBD2 covers 7 bases. Germline V gene lookup returns CDR1 SGHRS and CDR2 YFSETQ. This CDR3 contains 14 residues. J lost 6 bases, V lost 0 bases, and 6 bases had no gene match. The CDR3 bases are TGCGCCAGCAGCTTGGGGGGGAGGGCCGGCGAGCAGTACTTC. Protein sequence: CASSLGGRAGEQYF.

The V call is TRBV20-1, the J call TRBJ2-5; D is perhaps TRBD2 (5 bases). V lost 5 bases and J lost 1, with 14 bases in between. CDR3 size: 14 residues. Per germline, CDR1 DFQATT and CDR2 SNEGSKA (reference sequence). CDR3: CSASDWTIQETQYF. The DNA for the CDR3 is TGCAGTGCTTCGGACTGGACCATCCAAGAGACCCAGTACTTC.

This clonotype was observed at least ten times. In nucleotides, the CDR3 is TGCAGTGCTAGAGCCCCGGGAGGAGGGGGAGAGCAGTTCTTC. This encodes CSARAPGGGGEQFF. The J gene is TRBJ2-1, the V gene TRBV20-1; a possible D gene is TRBD2 (7 bases). The CDR3 has 14 amino acids. The germline CDR1 and CDR2 sequences are DFQATT and SNEGSKA (reference sequence). Trimming shortened V by 1 base and J by 10 bases, and 17 bases separated the two germline ends.

This clonotype was seen repeatedly, ten times or more. The gene calls are TRBV7-2 and TRBJ2-1, with a tentative D call TRBD1 (5 bases). The germline gives CDR1 SGHTA, CDR2 FQGNSA. V shed 1 base and J shed 2 bases, with 9 bases lying between them. This CDR3 is built from 15 residues. CDR3 protein: CASSLVGDAYNEQFF. CDR3 DNA sequence: TGTGCCAGCAGCTTAGTAGGGGATGCCTACAATGAGCAGTTCTTC.

This clonotype showed up just a few times. The chain combines TRBV7-9 with TRBJ2-7; the D call may be TRBD1 or TRBD2 (5 bases each). Trimming pared 2 bases from V and 5 bases from J, leaving 13 bases between. The CDR3 runs 14 residues. Looked up from germline, CDR1 is SEHNR and CDR2 is FQNEAQ (reference sequence). CDR3: CASSLPGQGDEQYF. The CDR3 nucleotides are TGTGCCAGCAGCTTACCTGGGCAGGGAGACGAGCAGTACTTC.

This clonotype was seen ten or more times. The chain links TRBV19 to TRBJ2-2; no clear D. Trimming stripped 4 bases from V and 6 bases from J, with 12 bases between. The germline V gene has CDR1 LNHDA and CDR2 SQIVND (reference sequence). This CDR3 region has 14 residues. The CDR3 DNA reads TGTGCCAGTAGTAGAACTTTGGTGTCCGGGGAGCTGTTTTTT. Encoded protein: CASSRTLVSGELFF.

The rearrangement joins TRBV11-2 to TRBJ2-1; tentatively, D is TRBD1 (8 bases). V was pared by 1 base and J by 6 bases, with 13 bases between. CDR1 and CDR2 (germline): SGHAT, FQNNGV. This CDR3 region has 15 residues. CDR3 loop: CASSLAGGGGNEQFF. DNA for the CDR3: TGTGCCAGCAGCTTAGCAGGGGGCGGGGGCAATGAGCAGTTCTTC.

In this sample, this clonotype turned up many times. The J gene is TRBJ1-1, the V gene TRBV6-1, with TRBD1 identical over 8 bases. The V gene end was trimmed by 5 bases and the J gene end by 0 bases; junction bases not matched to a gene: 2. Germline V CDR1 and CDR2: MNHNS, SASEGT. This CDR3 region has 14 residues. CDR3 region: CASSTGQVNTEAFF. The CDR3 nucleotides read TGTGCCAGCAGTACGGGACAGGTGAACACTGAAGCTTTCTTT.

Remarks on this clonotype: A much larger clone differs from this one at a single base, so this may be a read error. The chain's CDR3 is CASSSALRQAAGELFF. For the CDR3, the DNA is TGTGCCAGCAGCTCAGCCCTACGACAGGCCGCCGGGGAGCTGTTTTTT. This chain joins TRBV11-2 and TRBJ2-2; possible D gene TRBD1, 6 bases. From germline, CDR1 is SGHAT and CDR2 FQNNGV. The CDR3 is made up of 16 amino acids. V lost 4 bases and J lost 6, with 18 bases in between.

This clonotype showed up many times. V is TRBV2 and J is TRBJ1-4; no reliable D call. The V end lost 10 bases, the J end lost 8 bases, and 11 bases lay between the germline ends. The CDR3 has 11 amino acids. The V gene's germline CDR1 is SNHLY and CDR2 FYNNEI. The CDR3 protein is CATQSSEKLFF. CDR3 DNA: TGTGCCACGCAGAGCAGCGAAAAACTGTTTTTT.

J is TRBJ1-1 and V is TRBV12-5; D not certain. This CDR3 is 11 amino acids long. The germline V gene encodes CDR1 LGHNT and CDR2 FRNRAP. The germline V and J ends were trimmed by 7 bases and 2 bases, with 5 bases remaining between them. In nucleotides, the CDR3 is TGTGCTAGTGCTATTAACACTGAAGCTTTCTTT. Translating it yields CASAINTEAFF.

J is TRBJ1-3 and V is TRBV12-3 or TRBV12-4, with D perhaps matching TRBD1 (6 bases). Between the trimmed V and J ends, which lost 3 bases and 4 bases, there was a span of 22 bases. This CDR3 has 18 amino acids. The CDR3 DNA follows: TGTGCCAGCAGTTTTGGCCGGGACATCCCTCTCTCCGGAAACACCATATATTTT. Encoded protein: CASSFGRDIPLSGNTIYF.

There are many counts of this clonotype. The chain employs TRBV19 and TRBJ2-5; 8 bases match TRBD2. This CDR3 comprises 14 residues. The germline V gene has CDR1 LNHDA and CDR2 SQIVND (reference sequence). V lost 5 bases and J lost 5; bases outside the gene matches: 7. The CDR3, as DNA: TGTGCCAGTAGTCTACGGGGGGGCGGCGAGACCCAGTACTTC. Translating it yields CASSLRGGGETQYF.

In its sample, this clonotype was seen a few times. V and J are TRBV7-2 and TRBJ1-2; D possibly corresponds to TRBD1 (5 bases). With 5 bases removed from V and 3 bases from J, the gap between germline ends came to 19 bases. Germline V lookup: CDR1 SGHTA, CDR2 FQGNSA. The CDR3 runs 16 residues. Here the CDR3 reads CASSPYTGFGDYGYTF. As DNA, the CDR3 is TGTGCCAGCAGCCCGTACACAGGATTCGGGGACTATGGCTACACCTTC.

By proportion, this clonotype is medium-sized (0.01 to 0.1%). The chain links TRBV28 to TRBJ2-1; TRBD1 agrees at 9 bases. This CDR3 has 16 residues. The V gene end was trimmed by 7 bases and the J gene end by 6 bases; junction bases not matched to a gene: 13. The germline V gene encodes CDR1 MDHEN and CDR2 SYDVKM. CDR3 sequence reads: CASTGEGQGPVNEQFF. For the CDR3, the DNA is TGTGCCAGCACCGGGGAGGGACAGGGTCCGGTCAATGAGCAGTTCTTC. Supplemented by reference TRBV28 and TRBJ2-1, the full variable domain reads DVKVTQSSRYLVKRTGEKVFLECVQDMDHENMFWYRQDPGLGLRLIYFSYDVKMKEKGDIPEGYSVSREKKERFSLILESASTNQTSMYLCASTGEGQGPVNEQFFGPGTRLTVL.

V and J are TRBV5-8 and TRBJ2-7, with a tentative D call TRBD1 (7 bases). This CDR3 has 14 residues. Germline assignment: CDR1 SGHTS and CDR2 YDEGEE. The V and J ends lost 9 bases and 2 bases respectively, with 18 bases between them. CDR3 loop: CATLTRGATYEQYF. The CDR3 coding sequence is TGTGCCACTCTGACCAGGGGGGCCACCTACGAGCAGTACTTC.

As to this clonotype: It may be a read error: a sequence one base away is much more abundant. The chain combines TRBV2 with TRBJ1-1, with D tentatively TRBD1 (6 bases). The CDR3 runs 14 residues. Germline V CDR1 and CDR2: SNHLY, FYNNEI. The CDR3 DNA reads as TGTGCCAACAGTGAAGGGCAGGGGAGGACTGAAGCTTTCTTT. This codes for CANSEGQGRTEAFF.

This clonotype was seen more than once but under ten times. V is TRBV20-1 and J is TRBJ2-7; 8 positions agree with TRBD2. V shed 7 bases and J 0 bases; nucleotides not matched to a gene: 8. Germline CDR1 DFQATT, CDR2 SNEGSKA (reference sequence). The CDR3 sequence is 14 residues long. CDR3 in amino acids: CSVPGRGPSYEQYF. The CDR3 DNA reads as TGCAGTGTTCCCGGGAGGGGACCCTCCTACGAGCAGTACTTC.

This clonotype has a count of ten or more. The rearrangement joins TRBV6-2 or TRBV6-3 to TRBJ2-7, with D maybe TRBD2 (6 bases). V lost 2 bases and J 0 bases, leaving 8 bases between the germline ends. This CDR3 is 14 amino acids long. The germline V gene encodes CDR1 MNHEY and CDR2 SVGEGT. CDR3 bases: TGTGCCAGCAGTTACGAGGAGGGCTCCTACGAGCAGTACTTC. It yields the protein CASSYEEGSYEQYF.

The chain recombines TRBV11-2 with TRBJ2-1; D might be TRBD1 or TRBD2, each matching 5 bases. The CDR3 sequence is 13 residues long. CDR1 and CDR2 from the germline V gene are SGHAT and FQNNGV. Trimming cost V 3 bases and J 7 bases, with 10 bases left between them. The CDR3 nucleotides are TGTGCCAGCAGCTTTATGGGGGTTAATGAGCAGTTCTTC. It yields the protein CASSFMGVNEQFF. Full variable domain (outside the CDR3, taken from reference TRBV11-2 and TRBJ2-1): EAGVAQSPRYKIIEKRQSVAFWCNPISGHATLYWYQQILGQGPKLLIQFQNNGVVDDSQLPKDRFSAERLKGVDSTLKIQPAKLEDSAVYLCASSFMGVNEQFFGPGTRLTVL.

CDR3 loop: CAISADSEAFF. In DNA, the CDR3 is TGTGCCATCAGCGCGGACAGTGAAGCTTTCTTT. The chain recombines TRBV10-3 with TRBJ1-1, with TRBD1 as a possible D gene (6 bases). V lost 6 bases and J lost 7, with 9 bases in between. CDR3 size: 11 residues. Germline CDR1 and CDR2: ENHRY and SYGVKD.

Only a few counts were recorded for this clonotype. The chain combines TRBV4-1 with TRBJ2-2; no definite D call. Deletions cut 6 bases from V and 7 bases from J, with 6 bases between. The CDR3 spans 11 residues. The V gene's germline CDR1 is MGHRA and CDR2 YSYEKL. CDR3 sequence reads: CASRGNGELFF. CDR3 DNA: TGCGCCAGCAGGGGGAACGGGGAGCTGTTTTTT.